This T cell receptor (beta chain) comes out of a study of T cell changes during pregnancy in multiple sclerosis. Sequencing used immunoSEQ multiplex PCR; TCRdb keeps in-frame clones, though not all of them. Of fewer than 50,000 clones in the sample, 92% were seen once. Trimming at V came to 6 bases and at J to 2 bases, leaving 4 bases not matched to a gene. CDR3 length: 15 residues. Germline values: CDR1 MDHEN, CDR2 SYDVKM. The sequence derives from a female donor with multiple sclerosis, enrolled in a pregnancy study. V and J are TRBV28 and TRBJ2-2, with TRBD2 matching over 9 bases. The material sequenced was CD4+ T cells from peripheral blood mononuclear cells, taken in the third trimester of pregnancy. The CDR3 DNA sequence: TGTGCCAGCAGCAAGACTAGCGGAAACACCGGGGAGCTGTTTTTT. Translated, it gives CASSKTSGNTGELFF.